This TCR beta chain was sequenced in a study of T cells in Graves' hyperthyroidism and ophthalmopathy. Study-wide context: Before treatment of any kind, peripheral blood was taken at initial diagnosis. Notes on the study in general: Separation of ophthalmopathy from stable hyperthyroidism was achieved by a 13 V-J model. The blood repertoire included most of the expanded thyroid clonotypes above 0.001.

This clonotype was observed many times. Antigen unknown. Researchers took RNA transcripts and amplified the TCR beta CDR3 regions from them. First-round RT-PCR targeting the TCR CDR3 was performed with the HTBI primer set. TCRdb re-derived calls from the multiplex PCR reads in MiXCR, one entry per CDR3 protein. The table has 300,000 to 400,000 distinct CDR3 sequences, about 14% seen once. This sequence originates from a woman in her thirties with Graves' ophthalmopathy. Sequencing was done on a sample of blood.

The CDR3 nucleotides read TGTGCCAGCAGTAACACAGGGGCAGATACGCAGTATTTT. It translates to CASSNTGADTQYF. The chain employs TRBV28 and TRBJ2-3; 7 bases match TRBD1. Looked up from germline, CDR1 is MDHEN and CDR2 is SYDVKM. The V and J ends lost 5 bases and 4 bases, in that order; junction bases with no gene match: 3. The CDR3 sequence is 13 residues long.